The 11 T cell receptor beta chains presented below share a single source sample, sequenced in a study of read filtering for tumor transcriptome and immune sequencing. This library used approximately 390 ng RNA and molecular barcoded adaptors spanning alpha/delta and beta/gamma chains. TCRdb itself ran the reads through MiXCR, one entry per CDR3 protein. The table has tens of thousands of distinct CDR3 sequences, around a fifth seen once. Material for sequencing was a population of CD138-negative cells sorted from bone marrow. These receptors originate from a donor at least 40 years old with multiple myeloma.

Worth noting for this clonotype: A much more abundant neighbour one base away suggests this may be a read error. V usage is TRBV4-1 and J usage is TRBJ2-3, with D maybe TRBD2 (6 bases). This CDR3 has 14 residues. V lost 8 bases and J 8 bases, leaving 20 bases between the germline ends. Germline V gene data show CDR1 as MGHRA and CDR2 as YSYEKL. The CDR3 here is CASGPRRETVTQYF. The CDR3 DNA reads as TGCGCCAGCGGCCCGCGCCGGGAGACCGTTACGCAGTATTTT.

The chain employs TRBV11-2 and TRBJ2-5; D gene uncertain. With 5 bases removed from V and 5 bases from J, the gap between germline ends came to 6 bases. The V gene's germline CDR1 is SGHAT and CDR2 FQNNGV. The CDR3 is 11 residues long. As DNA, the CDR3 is TGTGCCAGCAGCCAGTGGGAGACCCAGTACTTC. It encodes CASSQWETQYF.

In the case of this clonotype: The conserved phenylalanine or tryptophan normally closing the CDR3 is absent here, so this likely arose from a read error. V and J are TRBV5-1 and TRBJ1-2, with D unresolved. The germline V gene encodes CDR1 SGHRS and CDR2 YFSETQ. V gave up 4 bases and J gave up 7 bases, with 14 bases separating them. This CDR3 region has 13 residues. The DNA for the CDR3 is TGCGCCAGCAGCCCGGAAGGTAGTCCTGGCTACACCTCC. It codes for CASSPEGSPGYTS.

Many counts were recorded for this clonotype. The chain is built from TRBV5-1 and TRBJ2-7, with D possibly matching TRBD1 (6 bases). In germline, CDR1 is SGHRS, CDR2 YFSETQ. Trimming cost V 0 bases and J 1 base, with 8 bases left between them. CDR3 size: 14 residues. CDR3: CASSLGQVSYEQYF. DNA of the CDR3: TGCGCCAGCAGCTTGGGACAGGTTTCCTACGAGCAGTACTTC.

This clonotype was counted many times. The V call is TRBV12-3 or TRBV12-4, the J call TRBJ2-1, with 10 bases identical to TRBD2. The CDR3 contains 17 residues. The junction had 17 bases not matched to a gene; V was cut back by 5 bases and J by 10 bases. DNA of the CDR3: TGTGCCAGCAGTCCGAAAAACAGGGGGGAACTAGCGGGGGAGCAGTTCTTC. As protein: CASSPKNRGELAGEQFF.

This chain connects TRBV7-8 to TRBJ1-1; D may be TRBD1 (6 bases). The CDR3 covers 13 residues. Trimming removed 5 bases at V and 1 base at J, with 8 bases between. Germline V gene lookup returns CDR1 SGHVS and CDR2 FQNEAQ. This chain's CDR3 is CASSIRGNTEAFF. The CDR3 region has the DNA TGTGCCAGCAGCATCAGGGGGAACACTGAAGCTTTCTTT.

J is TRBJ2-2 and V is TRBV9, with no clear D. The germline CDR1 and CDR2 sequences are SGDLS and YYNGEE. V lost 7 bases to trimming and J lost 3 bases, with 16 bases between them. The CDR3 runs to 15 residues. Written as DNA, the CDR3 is TGTGCCAGCGGCAGACAACCCGCGGACACCGGGGAGCTGTTTTTT. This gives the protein CASGRQPADTGELFF.

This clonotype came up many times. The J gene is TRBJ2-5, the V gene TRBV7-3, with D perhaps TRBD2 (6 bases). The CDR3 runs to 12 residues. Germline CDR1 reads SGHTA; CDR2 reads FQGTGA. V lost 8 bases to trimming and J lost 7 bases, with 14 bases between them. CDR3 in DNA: TGTGCCAGCGGGACTCCCGAGGGGACCCAGTACTTC. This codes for CASGTPEGTQYF.

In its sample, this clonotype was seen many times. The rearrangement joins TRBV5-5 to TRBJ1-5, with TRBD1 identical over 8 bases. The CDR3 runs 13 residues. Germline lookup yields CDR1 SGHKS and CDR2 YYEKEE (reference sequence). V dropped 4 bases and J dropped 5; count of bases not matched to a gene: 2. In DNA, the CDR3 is TGTGCCAGCAGCGCGGGACAGGATCAGCCCCAGCATTTT. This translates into CASSAGQDQPQHF.

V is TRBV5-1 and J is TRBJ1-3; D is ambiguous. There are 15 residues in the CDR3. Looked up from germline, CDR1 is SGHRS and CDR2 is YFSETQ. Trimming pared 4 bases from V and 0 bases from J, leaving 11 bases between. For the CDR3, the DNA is TGCGCCAGCAGCAAGGACCCATCCTCTGGAAACACCATATATTTT. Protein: CASSKDPSSGNTIYF.

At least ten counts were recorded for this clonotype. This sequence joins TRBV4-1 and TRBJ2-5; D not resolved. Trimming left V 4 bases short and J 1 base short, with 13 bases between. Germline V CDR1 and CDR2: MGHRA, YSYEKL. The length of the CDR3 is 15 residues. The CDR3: CASSRTANFQETQYF. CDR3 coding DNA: TGCGCCAGCAGCCGCACAGCTAACTTCCAAGAGACCCAGTACTTC.